The source of this T cell receptor beta chain is a study of Graves' ophthalmopathy and Graves' hyperthyroidism. In regard to this clonotype: Its antigen is currently unknown.

As the template, RNA transcripts were used to amplify TCR beta CDR3 regions. RT-PCR was first run with HTBI primers, then multiplex PCR in a second round. TCRdb called the multiplex PCR reads again in MiXCR, with one record for every CDR3 protein. The sample contains 1 million to 1.3 million distinct CDR3 sequences, roughly 35% of which appear only once. Overall study results and limits: Thyroid clonotypes that were expanded above 0.001 frequency mostly also appeared in blood. Sensitivity reached roughly 90% and specificity 75% to 82% for a 13-signature model separating ophthalmopathy from stable hyperthyroidism.

Aged 18 to 65, the patients with hyperthyroidism had under 2 months' duration and were newly diagnosed. Additional autoimmune diseases, uncontrolled infections, pregnancy or lactation disqualified patients. Trimming stripped 7 bases from V and 4 bases from J, with 14 bases between. Germline CDR1 is SGDLS and CDR2 is YYNGEE. The CDR3 is 13 amino acids. This rearrangement joins TRBV9 to TRBJ1-2, with D tentatively TRBD1 (5 bases). Material: peripheral blood or thyroid tissue (not recorded which). The receptor's source is an adult man with Graves' hyperthyroidism. The chain's CDR3 is CASRRDSFYGYTF. DNA for the CDR3: TGTGCCAGCCGGCGCGACAGCTTCTATGGCTACACCTTC.